This T cell receptor (beta chain) was sequenced in a study of blood T cell repertoires in COVID-19. The CDR3 is 16 amino acids. Trimming left V 6 bases short and J 4 bases short, with 19 bases between. Germline CDR1 and CDR2: LNHDA and SQIVND (reference sequence). Some clones are missing from TCRdb's copy, which holds only in-frame ones; the method was immunoSEQ multiplex PCR. The table lists approximately 200,000 clones, 87% of them singletons. This chain links TRBV19 with TRBJ1-3; maybe TRBD1 (6 bases). The receptor comes from a man aged 35 to 55 with active or convalescent COVID-19. Sample: peripheral blood. The CDR3 nucleotides are TGTGCCAGTAGCCGCCGACAGGCCACGAGGGGAAACACCATATATTTT. This translates into CASSRRQATRGNTIYF.